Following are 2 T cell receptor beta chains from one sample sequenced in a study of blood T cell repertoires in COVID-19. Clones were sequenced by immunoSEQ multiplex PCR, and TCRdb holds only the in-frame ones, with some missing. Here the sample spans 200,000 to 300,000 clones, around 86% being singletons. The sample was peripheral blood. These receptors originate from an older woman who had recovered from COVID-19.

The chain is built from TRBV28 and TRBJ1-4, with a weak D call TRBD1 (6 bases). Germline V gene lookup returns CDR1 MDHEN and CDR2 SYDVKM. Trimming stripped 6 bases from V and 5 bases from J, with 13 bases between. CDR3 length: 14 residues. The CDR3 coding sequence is TGTGCCAGCAGGATGACAGGCACAAATGAAAAACTGTTTTTT. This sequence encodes CASRMTGTNEKLFF.

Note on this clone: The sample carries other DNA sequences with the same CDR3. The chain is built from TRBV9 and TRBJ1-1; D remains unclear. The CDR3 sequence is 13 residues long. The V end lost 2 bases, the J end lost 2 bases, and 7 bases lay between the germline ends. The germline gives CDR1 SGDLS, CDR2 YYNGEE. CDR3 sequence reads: CASSVAGNTEAFF. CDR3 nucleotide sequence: TGTGCCAGCAGCGTCGCAGGAAACACTGAAGCTTTCTTT.